The 24 T cell receptor beta chains in this list originate from one sample, sequenced in a study of identical twins. MiXCR was run by TCRdb on the 5' RACE reads, yielding one entry per CDR3 protein. The profile shows about 660,000 distinct CDR3 sequences, roughly 8% of them singletons. These same data were also listed under a study on yellow fever vaccine responses in identical twins.

The specimen sequenced was PBMCs. All receptors derive from a woman aged 18 to 35 in good health.

The CDR3 is CASSRQTSETQYF. The CDR3 DNA reads as TGTGCCAGCAGCCGACAGACGAGCGAGACCCAGTACTTC. The chain carries TRBV11-2 and TRBJ2-5; D is perhaps TRBD1 (5 bases). Looked up from germline, CDR1 is SGHAT and CDR2 is FQNNGV. The ends were cut back, 5 bases at V and 5 bases at J, with 12 bases in the middle. The CDR3 has 13 amino acids. Full variable domain (remainder filled in from reference TRBV11-2 and TRBJ2-5): EAGVAQSPRYKIIEKRQSVAFWCNPISGHATLYWYQQILGQGPKLLIQFQNNGVVDDSQLPKDRFSAERLKGVDSTLKIQPAKLEDSAVYLCASSRQTSETQYFGPGTRLLVL.

This clonotype has a count of ten or more. The genes are TRBV7-2 and TRBJ2-5, with D possibly TRBD1 on 5 matching bases. V lost 4 bases and J 0 bases, leaving 9 bases between the germline ends. The V gene's germline CDR1 is SGHTA and CDR2 FQGNSA. The CDR3 contains 14 residues. The CDR3 bases are TGTGCCAGCAGCTCAACAGGATACCAAGAGACCCAGTACTTC. It specifies CASSSTGYQETQYF.

The chain carries TRBV18 and TRBJ1-6, with unresolved D. Trimming took off 6 bases at V and 6 bases at J, with 12 bases between the two ends. The CDR3 has 14 residues. Germline V CDR1 and CDR2: KGHSH, LQKENI. Written as DNA, the CDR3 is TGTGCCAGCTCCGGACTGAAAGCTAATTCACCCCTCCACTTT. Translated, it gives CASSGLKANSPLHF.

This clonotype has a count of ten or more. The chain is built from TRBV10-3 and TRBJ2-3; D may be TRBD2 (6 bases). Trimming took 2 bases from V and 8 from J, leaving 17 bases between them. CDR1 and CDR2 (germline): ENHRY, SYGVKD. This CDR3 contains 15 residues. CDR3 in DNA: TGTGCCATCAGTGAGGCGGGATCCCTGGTAGTTACGCAGTATTTT. Amino acid sequence: CAISEAGSLVVTQYF.

J is TRBJ2-3 and V is TRBV28, with D possibly matching TRBD1 (5 bases). The germline V and J ends were trimmed by 5 bases and 4 bases, with 19 bases remaining between them. Germline V gives CDR1 MDHEN, CDR2 SYDVKM. The CDR3 spans 16 residues. CDR3 residues: CASSPQGPLVADTQYF. CDR3 sequence (DNA): TGTGCCAGCAGTCCCCAGGGCCCGTTAGTGGCAGATACGCAGTATTTT.

Only a few counts were recorded for this clonotype. The genes are TRBV12-3 or TRBV12-4 and TRBJ1-5; the D gene is possibly TRBD1 (6 bases). Trimming took 6 bases from V and 3 from J, leaving 15 bases between them. The length of the CDR3 is 15 residues. Written as DNA, the CDR3 is TGTGCCAGCAGCGTCACAGGGTATGACAATCAGCCCCAGCATTTT. Translating it yields CASSVTGYDNQPQHF.

The V call is TRBV20-1, the J call TRBJ1-4, with 7 bases identical to TRBD1. The CDR3 has 15 residues. CDR1 is DFQATT and CDR2 is SNEGSKA in the germline V gene (reference sequence). V was pared by 5 bases and J by 7 bases, with 13 bases of the junction left unmatched. The CDR3 loop reads CSALPLDRVFEKLFF. CDR3 nucleotides: TGCAGTGCTCTTCCACTCGACAGGGTATTTGAAAAACTGTTTTTT.

In this sample, this clonotype turned up many times. V gene TRBV4-2 combines with J gene TRBJ1-5; possible D gene TRBD1, 5 bases. The CDR3 has 15 amino acids. The germline V gene encodes CDR1 LGHNA and CDR2 YNFKEQ. Trimming cost V 4 bases and J 4 bases, with 14 bases left between them. The CDR3 protein is CASSRAGGTNQPQHF. The DNA of the CDR3 is TGTGCCAGCAGCCGAGCCGGGGGTACAAATCAGCCCCAGCATTTT.

The table lists this clonotype with many counts. The chain links TRBV29-1 to TRBJ2-3; D not certain. Germline V CDR1 and CDR2: SQVTM, ANQGSEA. The CDR3 covers 12 residues. Trimming left V 3 bases short and J 4 bases short, with 8 bases between. The CDR3 DNA is TGCAGCGTTGAGCTTGGTGCAGATACGCAGTATTTT. It is translated as CSVELGADTQYF.

The table lists this clonotype with a few counts. This chain uses TRBV12-3 or TRBV12-4 with TRBJ2-1, with TRBD1 matching over 7 bases. The trim removed 6 bases at V and 9 bases at J, leaving 14 bases unmatched. The CDR3 is 15 amino acids. The CDR3 nucleotides are TGTGCCAGCAGATTATACAGGGATACAGGGGCTGAGCAGTTCTTC. Its protein product is CASRLYRDTGAEQFF.

The V call is TRBV6-1, the J call TRBJ2-7; 7 bases are shared with TRBD1. The CDR3 loop spans 14 amino acids. V shed 5 bases, J shed 3 bases, and the junction held 7 bases outside the gene matches. The germline V gene encodes CDR1 MNHNS and CDR2 SASEGT. CDR3 sequence (DNA): TGTGCCAGCAGTATCCAGGGGGTTCGCTACGAGCAGTACTTC. Residues: CASSIQGVRYEQYF.

The rearrangement links TRBV7-2 to TRBJ2-7; 11 nucleotides agree with TRBD2. The junction had 5 bases not matched to a gene; V was cut back by 5 bases and J by 2 bases. This CDR3 contains 15 residues. Germline CDR1 SGHTA, CDR2 FQGNSA. CDR3: CASSRSGGDPYEQYF. CDR3 nucleotides: TGTGCCAGCAGCCGTAGCGGGGGGGATCCCTACGAGCAGTACTTC. The entire variable domain, with the rest obtained from reference TRBV7-2 and TRBJ2-7, is as follows: GAGVSQSPSNKVTEKGKDVELRCDPISGHTALYWYRQSLGQGLEFLIYFQGNSAPDKSGLPSDRFSAERTGGSVSTLTIQRTQQEDSAVYLCASSRSGGDPYEQYFGPGTRLTVT.

This clonotype was counted a few times. The chain joins TRBV3-1 to TRBJ2-2; TRBD1 agrees at 8 bases. The CDR3 is 20 amino acids. CDR1 LGHDT and CDR2 YNNKEL come from the germline V gene (reference sequence). The J segment lost 4 bases and the V segment lost 1 base, leaving 17 bases of the junction unmatched. The CDR3, as DNA: TGTGCCAGCAGCCAAGGGTTTTCTGGACAGGGAGTACGGGGCACCGGGGAGCTGTTTTTT. It codes for CASSQGFSGQGVRGTGELFF.

Many counts were recorded for this clonotype. V and J are TRBV5-1 and TRBJ1-4, with D perhaps TRBD1 (6 bases). The germline V gene has CDR1 SGHRS and CDR2 YFSETQ. This CDR3 has 14 amino acids. The V and J ends lost 4 bases and 5 bases respectively, with 12 bases between them. CDR3: CASSPGQLNEKLFF. The CDR3 coding sequence is TGCGCCAGCAGCCCTGGACAGTTAAATGAAAAACTGTTTTTT.

The chain uses TRBV27 and TRBJ2-4; D unclear. CDR1 is MNHEY and CDR2 is SMNVEV in the germline V gene (reference sequence). With 8 bases removed from V and 0 bases from J, the gap between germline ends came to 14 bases. The CDR3 is made up of 15 amino acids. The CDR3 DNA reads as TGTGCCAGCCCGAGTGGCTTTATAGCCAAAAACATTCAGTACTTC. It specifies CASPSGFIAKNIQYF.

The genes are TRBV7-9 and TRBJ2-1; tentative D call: TRBD1 (6 bases). The CDR3 extends over 13 amino acids. V shed 8 bases and J shed 4 bases, with 12 bases lying between them. CDR1 is SEHNR, CDR2 FQNEAQ, per germline (reference sequence). The CDR3 protein is CASRTDTYNEQFF. CDR3 coding DNA: TGTGCCAGCCGGACAGATACTTACAATGAGCAGTTCTTC.

This clonotype was counted a few times. The chain combines TRBV7-2 with TRBJ2-2, with TRBD2 matching 7 bases. The CDR3 is 14 amino acids. V lost 3 bases, J lost 6 bases, and 4 bases stayed unmatched. Germline V gene sequence: CDR1 SGHTA, CDR2 FQGNSA. DNA of the CDR3: TGTGCCAGCAGCTTCGCCGCGGGGGCCGGGGAGCTGTTTTTT. Protein product: CASSFAAGAGELFF.

The table lists this clonotype with a few counts. The V call is TRBV4-2, the J call TRBJ2-7, with D tentatively TRBD1 or TRBD2 (5 bases each). Trimming shortened V by 1 base and J by 2 bases, and 9 bases separated the two germline ends. The germline CDR1 and CDR2 sequences are LGHNA and YNFKEQ. This CDR3 is 14 amino acids long. For the CDR3, the DNA is TGTGCCAGCAGCCAAGGGGGGAATACCTACGAGCAGTACTTC. It encodes CASSQGGNTYEQYF.

This clonotype has more than one count but fewer than ten. The chain carries TRBV12-3 or TRBV12-4 and TRBJ2-7; 9 bases are shared with TRBD1. J gave up 4 bases and V 6 bases, and 7 bases lay outside the gene matches. The CDR3 covers 14 residues. The CDR3 here is CASRRAQGAYEQYF. The DNA of the CDR3 is TGTGCCAGCAGGCGCGCACAGGGGGCGTACGAGCAGTACTTC.

This clonotype was recorded a few times. The gene calls are TRBV6-1 and TRBJ2-2; weak D call: TRBD2 (6 bases). The CDR3 is 17 amino acids. CDR1 is MNHNS, CDR2 SASEGT, per germline. Trimming shortened V by 6 bases and J by 2 bases, and 19 bases separated the two germline ends. For the CDR3, the DNA is TGTGCCAGCAGCCCCCGACTAGATCATCCCAACACCGGGGAGCTGTTTTTT. Its translation: CASSPRLDHPNTGELFF.

The CDR3 spells CSASDNRGEQYF. The DNA for the CDR3 is TGCAGTGCTAGCGATAACAGGGGAGAGCAGTACTTC. The chain carries TRBV20-1 and TRBJ2-7; 7 bases map to TRBD1. There are 12 residues in the CDR3. Looked up from germline, CDR1 is DFQATT and CDR2 is SNEGSKA (reference sequence). V shed 3 bases, J shed 7 bases, and the junction held 6 bases outside the gene matches.

This clonotype was counted a few times. The rearrangement joins TRBV13 to TRBJ2-7; 7 positions agree with TRBD1. Germline-derived CDR1 and CDR2 are PRHDT and FYEKMQ (reference sequence). V was clipped by 4 bases and J by 3 bases; unmatched bases: 6. CDR3 length: 14 amino acids. As DNA, the CDR3 is TGTGCCAGCAGCTCCTTGGACAGGCACTACGAGCAGTACTTC. Residues: CASSSLDRHYEQYF.

This clonotype was observed many times. The V and J genes are TRBV28 and TRBJ1-4; possibly TRBD1 for D (5 bases). Germline V gene lookup returns CDR1 MDHEN and CDR2 SYDVKM. V was pared by 7 bases and J by 4 bases, with 19 bases between. CDR3 size: 16 residues. The CDR3 DNA sequence: TGTGCCAGCACCTCCGATTCCGGGGCCTATAATGAAAAACTGTTTTTT. It encodes CASTSDSGAYNEKLFF.

The chain combines TRBV6-2 or TRBV6-3 with TRBJ2-2, with D possibly being TRBD1 or TRBD2 (5 bases each). V lost 6 bases and J 5 bases, leaving 16 bases between the germline ends. The CDR3 spans 15 residues. Germline CDR1 and CDR2: MNHEY and SVGEGT. The CDR3 loop reads CASSHRDRRTGELFF. The CDR3 nucleotides are TGTGCCAGCAGCCACCGGGACCGGCGGACCGGGGAGCTGTTTTTT.